The 17 T cell receptor beta chains listed next were all sequenced from one sample in a study of T cell responses to AZD1222 COVID-19 vaccine (dated by TCRdb to about 2021). Reading the label with the study, this specimen's time point is: baseline before first vaccination. Library preparation employed the immunoSEQ multiplex PCR assay. TCRdb provides this immuneACCESS table in a form limited to in-frame rearrangements. Some clones are lacking; in checked studies, under half of them reflect an unresolved V gene, and why the rest are absent is not known. For this sample the table gives roughly 100,000 clones, of which 88% were detected only once. The ten most abundant clones make up more than 9% of the sample. The sample here was peripheral blood, taken on day 0 of AZD1222 vaccination. These receptors were obtained from an adult in good health.

The rearrangement uses TRBV29-1 and TRBJ2-2; 10 bases line up with TRBD2. Trimming took 5 bases from V and 4 from J; bases not matched to a gene: 4. The CDR3 sequence is 14 residues long. Germline V gives CDR1 SQVTM, CDR2 ANQGSEA. CDR3 sequence reads: CSVKLAGGTGELFF. The DNA for the CDR3 is TGCAGCGTTAAGTTAGCGGGAGGCACCGGGGAGCTGTTTTTT.

The CDR3 nucleotides read TGTGCCAGTAGTATGTGGGGACAGCCCCAGCATTTT. It is translated as CASSMWGQPQHF. The chain combines TRBV19 with TRBJ1-5; D gene unclear. CDR3 length: 12 amino acids. CDR1 is LNHDA and CDR2 is SQIVND in the germline V gene (reference sequence). Trimming took off 3 bases at V and 7 bases at J, with 7 bases between the two ends.

The rearrangement joins TRBV10-1 to TRBJ2-3, with 10 positions matching TRBD2. V was pared by 2 bases and J by 4 bases, with 12 bases of the junction left unmatched. This CDR3 is built from 18 residues. Germline CDR1 and CDR2: WNHNN and SYGVQD (reference sequence). The CDR3 reads CASSEAGKLAGEADTQYF. For the CDR3, the DNA is TGCGCCAGCAGTGAGGCAGGGAAGCTAGCGGGAGAGGCAGATACGCAGTATTTT.

This clone occurred once. The rearrangement joins TRBV19 to TRBJ2-7, with 10 nucleotides matching TRBD1. Germline assignment: CDR1 LNHDA and CDR2 SQIVND (reference sequence). CDR3 length: 13 amino acids. V lost 9 bases and J lost 7; bases outside the gene matches: 9. The CDR3 sequence: CASSGTGVREQYF. The CDR3 DNA sequence: TGTGCCAGCTCCGGGACAGGGGTGAGAGAGCAGTACTTC.

The rearrangement links TRBV6-2 or TRBV6-3 to TRBJ2-3; 8 nucleotides agree with TRBD2. The CDR3 runs 16 residues. Germline CDR1 MNHEY, CDR2 SVGEGT. The trim removed 2 bases at V and 2 bases at J, leaving 6 bases unmatched. In nucleotides, the CDR3 is TGTGCCAGCAGTTACGGTAGCGGGATAATCACAGATACGCAGTATTTT. It codes for CASSYGSGIITDTQYF.

J is TRBJ2-1 and V is TRBV6-1; D is uncertain. V lost 1 base and J 5 bases, leaving 12 bases between the germline ends. The V gene's germline CDR1 is MNHNS and CDR2 SASEGT. This CDR3 comprises 15 residues. The CDR3 DNA sequence: TGTGCCAGCAGTGAAGACACAGATTCCAACAATGAGCAGTTCTTC. It yields the protein CASSEDTDSNNEQFF.

This CDR3 is CASNPPDSYGYTF. In nucleotides, the CDR3 is TGTGCCAGCAACCCCCCCGACAGCTATGGCTACACCTTC. The chain employs TRBV6-2 or TRBV6-3 and TRBJ1-2; weak D call: TRBD1 (5 bases). The length of the CDR3 is 13 residues. Trimming took off 7 bases at V and 4 bases at J, with 13 bases between the two ends. Germline V gives CDR1 MNHEY, CDR2 SVGEGT.

V usage is TRBV12-3 or TRBV12-4 and J usage is TRBJ2-1; 8 bases are shared with TRBD2. V shed 6 bases, J shed 8 bases, and the junction held 6 bases outside the gene matches. There are 13 residues in the CDR3. DNA for the CDR3: TGTGCCAGCAGCCCTAGCGGGCCCCATGAGCAGTTCTTC. Its protein is CASSPSGPHEQFF.

The chain is built from TRBV6-5 and TRBJ1-2, with D hard to call. The ends were cut back, 6 bases at V and 7 bases at J, with 9 bases in the middle. Germline CDR1 and CDR2: MNHEY and SVGAGI. CDR3 size: 11 residues. The CDR3 loop is CASRVGFGYTF. DNA for the CDR3: TGTGCCAGCAGGGTAGGGTTTGGCTACACCTTC.

The rearrangement links TRBV7-8 to TRBJ1-5; perhaps TRBD1 as D (5 bases). CDR3 length: 14 amino acids. Germline V gene lookup returns CDR1 SGHVS and CDR2 FQNEAQ. Trimming pared 6 bases from V and 2 bases from J, leaving 11 bases between. The CDR3 loop is CASSSGTRNQPQHF. The DNA of the CDR3 is TGTGCCAGCAGTTCCGGGACCCGCAATCAGCCCCAGCATTTT.

The chain is built from TRBV5-1 and TRBJ1-1, with 8 positions matching TRBD1. This CDR3 region has 15 residues. Germline V gene sequence: CDR1 SGHRS, CDR2 YFSETQ. V was pared by 0 bases and J by 4 bases, with 5 bases of the junction left unmatched. The CDR3 region has the DNA TGCGCCAGCAGCTTGGCCCAGGGGGCGGGCACTGAAGCTTTCTTT. Its translation: CASSLAQGAGTEAFF.

This rearrangement joins TRBV27 to TRBJ2-1; TRBD2 might be the D (5 bases). Trimming shortened V by 3 bases and J by 1 base, and 7 bases separated the two germline ends. CDR3 length: 14 amino acids. Germline V CDR1 and CDR2: MNHEY, SMNVEV (reference sequence). CDR3 protein: CASSLWESYNEQFF. CDR3 DNA sequence: TGTGCCAGCAGTTTGTGGGAGTCCTACAATGAGCAGTTCTTC.

The V gene is TRBV6-5, the J gene TRBJ2-3; D is perhaps TRBD1 (6 bases). The CDR3 has 15 amino acids. Germline V gene sequence: CDR1 MNHEY, CDR2 SVGAGI. V was pared by 2 bases and J by 4 bases, with 13 bases between. Here the CDR3 reads CASSYGQGLADTQYF. For the CDR3, the DNA is TGTGCCAGCAGTTACGGTCAGGGGTTAGCAGATACGCAGTATTTT.

This clone was picked up one time. The genes are TRBV2 and TRBJ1-4; a weak D match, TRBD1 (6 bases). Looked up from germline, CDR1 is SNHLY and CDR2 is FYNNEI. V was clipped by 2 bases and J by 8 bases, with 15 bases between them. The CDR3 runs to 15 residues. CDR3 residues: CASSELGAYGEKLFF. The CDR3 coding sequence is TGTGCCAGCAGTGAATTGGGGGCCTATGGCGAAAAACTGTTTTTT.

The chain links TRBV12-3 or TRBV12-4 to TRBJ2-2; no firm D call. There are 12 residues in the CDR3. Trimming removed 7 bases from V and 3 bases from J, with 6 bases in between. The CDR3 is CASTDDTGELFF. Written as DNA, the CDR3 is TGTGCCAGCACTGACGACACCGGGGAGCTGTTTTTT.

The chain employs TRBV28 and TRBJ1-2, with 7 bases matching TRBD1. The junction had 12 bases not matched to a gene; V was cut back by 7 bases and J by 4 bases. The germline CDR1 and CDR2 sequences are MDHEN and SYDVKM. The CDR3 loop spans 15 amino acids. This chain's CDR3 is CASTLGQPGGYGYTF. In DNA form, the CDR3 reads TGTGCCAGCACCTTGGGACAGCCGGGTGGCTATGGCTACACCTTC.

This chain connects TRBV21-1 to TRBJ1-2; the tabulated D call, TRBD1, remains unverified against the DNA. TRBV21-1 is classified as a pseudogene. CDR3 length: 18 amino acids. The DNA for the CDR3 is TGTGCCAGCAGCAAATGGAGGGACAGCCCTACAGCTAACTATGGCTACACCTTC. Its protein is CASSKWRDSPTANYGYTF.